What follows are 24 T cell receptor beta chains derived from one specimen sequenced in a study of cytomegalovirus exposure and HLA in healthy donors. PCR primers comprised 60 Vbeta and 13 Jbeta primers. Sequenced by immunoSEQ multiplex PCR; TCRdb stores in-frame clones only, minus some. This table holds some 99,000 clones, about 80% found once. The sequenced sample consisted of PBMCs. Receptors originate from a middle-aged man in good health and CMV-seronegative.

The V call is TRBV5-1, the J call TRBJ2-3; 10 bases line up with TRBD2. After removal of 3 bases from V and 6 bases from J, the junction contained 13 bases not matched to a gene. The germline CDR1 and CDR2 sequences are SGHRS and YFSETQ. The CDR3 length is 17 residues. The CDR3 bases are TGCGCCAGCAGCTCCGGGACTAGCGCGTTAGAAGGGGATACGCAGTATTTT. It translates to CASSSGTSALEGDTQYF.

The gene calls are TRBV30 and TRBJ2-5; D is uncertain. Trimming left V 2 bases short and J 4 bases short, with 2 bases between. Germline V gives CDR1 GTSNPN, CDR2 SVGIG (reference sequence). CDR3 length equals 10 residues. The CDR3 sequence: CAWSRETQYF. The CDR3 bases are TGTGCCTGGAGTCGAGAGACCCAGTACTTC.

The CDR3 DNA sequence: TGCGCCAGCAGCCAAGATTGGGCTAGCGGGAGCTACGAGCAGTACTTC. Its translation is CASSQDWASGSYEQYF. The rearrangement uses TRBV4-3 and TRBJ2-7; the match to TRBD2 covers 10 bases. Germline V lookup: CDR1 LGHNA, CDR2 YSLEER. After removal of 0 bases from V and 3 bases from J, the junction contained 5 bases not matched to a gene. The CDR3 totals 16 residues.

The rearrangement uses TRBV7-2 and TRBJ2-1; a possible D gene is TRBD1 (6 bases). V lost 5 bases to trimming and J lost 14 bases, with 13 bases between them. CDR3 size: 11 residues. CDR1 and CDR2 from the germline V gene are SGHTA and FQGNSA. The CDR3 DNA follows: TGTGCCAGCAGCGTCCGGGACATGAAGTTCTTC. Its translation: CASSVRDMKFF. Together with reference TRBV7-2 and TRBJ2-1, the CDR3 gives the full variable domain: GAGVSQSPSNKVTEKGKDVELRCDPISGHTALYWYRQSLGQGLEFLIYFQGNSAPDKSGLPSDRFSAERTGGSVSTLTIQRTQQEDSAVYLCASSVRDMKFFGPGTRLTVL.

V gene TRBV4-3 combines with J gene TRBJ2-2, with a tentative D call TRBD2 (6 bases). V lost 4 bases and J 1 base, leaving 10 bases between the germline ends. The germline V gene has CDR1 LGHNA and CDR2 YSLEER. The CDR3 length is 15 residues. The CDR3 DNA is TGCGCCAGCAGCCGCCTGGGAGGGAACACCGGGGAGCTGTTTTTT. This translates into CASSRLGGNTGELFF.

This clone was recorded once. V usage is TRBV7-8 and J usage is TRBJ2-5, with 7 bases aligning to TRBD1. CDR3 size: 15 residues. J lost 1 base, V lost 5 bases, and 7 bases had no gene match. Germline CDR1 SGHVS, CDR2 FQNEAQ. The CDR3 loop is CASSLLRDSQETQYF. The CDR3, as DNA: TGTGCCAGCAGCCTATTGAGGGACAGCCAAGAGACCCAGTACTTC.

V usage is TRBV7-9 and J usage is TRBJ2-4; weak D call: TRBD1 (6 bases). CDR3 length: 12 residues. Germline V lookup: CDR1 SEHNR, CDR2 FQNEAQ (reference sequence). V lost 3 bases and J lost 9, with 9 bases in between. The CDR3 is CASSFGQRIQYF. DNA of the CDR3: TGTGCCAGCAGCTTCGGACAGCGCATTCAGTACTTC.

The chain is built from TRBV28 and TRBJ2-5; TRBD1 matches at 7 bases. The J call may be faulty, since TRBJ2-7 better matches the DNA end. The CDR3 is 13 amino acids. Germline V CDR1 and CDR2: MDHEN, SYDVKM. The CDR3 loop is CASSLTGSYEQYF. As DNA, the CDR3 is TGTGCCAGCAGTTTGACAGGGTCCTACGAGCAGTACTTC.

This clone was detected once. V gene TRBV6-5 combines with J gene TRBJ1-6; no clear D gene. The V end was cut by 6 bases, the J end by 8 bases, with 14 bases between. CDR1 is MNHEY, CDR2 SVGAGI, per germline. This CDR3 has 14 residues. The CDR3 here is CASRPAVADSPLHF. CDR3 sequence (DNA): TGTGCCAGCAGGCCCGCCGTGGCGGATTCACCCCTCCACTTT.

The V gene is TRBV11-3, the J gene TRBJ2-5; D is unresolved. The J call may be in error: the DNA end matches TRBJ2-7 better. Germline V gene data show CDR1 as SGHNT and CDR2 as YENEEA. The CDR3 totals 17 residues. The CDR3 DNA reads as TGTGCCAGCAGCTTTCCCGTAACCTTAAGCGTCCCCTACGAGCAGTACTTC. It yields the protein CASSFPVTLSVPYEQYF.

The J gene is TRBJ2-5, the V gene TRBV9; D is perhaps TRBD2 (6 bases). The V and J ends lost 3 bases and 1 base respectively, with 13 bases between them. The germline V gene has CDR1 SGDLS and CDR2 YYNGEE. The length of the CDR3 is 15 residues. CDR3 in amino acids: CASSAGSSLQETQYF. CDR3 in DNA: TGTGCCAGCAGCGCCGGGAGTTCTCTCCAAGAGACCCAGTACTTC.

The chain carries TRBV5-1 and TRBJ1-1; 7 bases match TRBD1. Germline V gene data show CDR1 as SGHRS and CDR2 as YFSETQ. The J segment lost 3 bases and the V segment lost 4 bases, leaving 3 bases of the junction unmatched. The CDR3 spans 13 residues. The CDR3 DNA reads TGCGCCAGCAGCCCGGGACAGTACACTGAAGCTTTCTTT. This gives the protein CASSPGQYTEAFF.

The chain carries TRBV29-1 and TRBJ1-3, with 8 bases that match TRBD1. The germline CDR1 and CDR2 sequences are SQVTM and ANQGSEA. The CDR3 is 14 residues long. J gave up 3 bases and V 4 bases, and 5 bases lay outside the gene matches. Written as DNA, the CDR3 is TGCAGCGTTGCACAGGGGGTAGTTGGAAACACCATATATTTT. Its protein product is CSVAQGVVGNTIYF. Based on the CDR3 plus reference TRBV29-1 and TRBJ1-3, the full variable domain is SAVISQKPSRDICQRGTSLTIQCQVDSQVTMMFWYRQQPGQSLTLIATANQGSEATYESGFVIDKFPISRPNLTFSTLTVSNMSPEDSSIYLCSVAQGVVGNTIYFGEGSWLTVV.

The chain is built from TRBV6-4 and TRBJ2-5; 8 bases map to TRBD1. Gene TRBJ2-7 matches the end of the DNA better, so the J call may be wrong. In germline, CDR1 is MRHNA, CDR2 SNTAGT. CDR3 size: 13 residues. The CDR3 here is CASSQGQGHEQYF. The CDR3 coding sequence is TGTGCCAGCAGTCAAGGACAGGGCCACGAGCAGTACTTC.

V usage is TRBV5-1 and J usage is TRBJ1-2; 12 nucleotides match TRBD1. Germline values: CDR1 SGHRS, CDR2 YFSETQ. The CDR3 consists of 16 residues. With V trimmed by 6 bases and J by 7 bases, 13 bases remained unmatched. The CDR3 reads CASILTPGQGASGYTF. The CDR3 DNA reads as TGCGCCAGCATCCTGACCCCGGGACAGGGGGCCAGTGGCTACACCTTC.

The gene calls are TRBV5-8 and TRBJ2-7; 7 positions match TRBD1. The germline CDR1 and CDR2 sequences are SGHTS and YDEGEE. This CDR3 region has 15 residues. The J segment lost 6 bases and the V segment lost 0 bases, leaving 9 bases of the junction unmatched. CDR3 sequence (DNA): TGTGCCAGCAGCTTGGAAGGGGGCCCCCCACTCGAGCAGTACTTC. This codes for CASSLEGGPPLEQYF.

This chain connects TRBV7-3 to TRBJ2-4, with D tentatively TRBD2 (5 bases). This CDR3 has 18 amino acids. V was shortened by 5 bases and J by 1 base, with 21 bases between the two germline ends. Germline-derived CDR1 and CDR2 are SGHTA and FQGTGA. The CDR3, as DNA: TGTGCCAGCAGCCCGGGAAATAGGGCGCGGTGGGCCAAAAACATTCAGTACTTC. Translating gives CASSPGNRARWAKNIQYF.

In regard to this clone: At one of its ends the junction is not consistent with the germline gene, which may arise from a read error. The chain carries TRBV7-9 and TRBJ1-2; tentatively, D is TRBD1 (5 bases). The CDR3 has 19 residues. CDR1 and CDR2 (germline): SEHNR, FQNEAQ (reference sequence). CDR3 sequence reads: CASSSRPVSPGQDNYGHTF. The DNA of the CDR3 is TGTGCCAGCAGCTCGCGGCCTGTATCCCCCGGGCAGGACAACTATGGCCACACCTTC.

CDR3 amino acids: CASSQDGQGTGYTF. CDR3 in DNA: TGTGCCAGCAGCCAAGACGGTCAGGGGACGGGCTACACCTTC. This chain joins TRBV4-2 and TRBJ1-2, with D perhaps matching TRBD1 (6 bases). CDR1 LGHNA and CDR2 YNFKEQ come from the germline V gene. The CDR3 loop spans 14 amino acids. With 0 bases removed from V and 8 bases from J, the gap between germline ends came to 13 bases.

This clone was counted a few times. The J gene is TRBJ1-6, the V gene TRBV6-5; D unclear. V dropped 3 bases and J dropped 13 bases, with 10 bases sitting between them. This CDR3 contains 12 residues. Germline assignment: CDR1 MNHEY and CDR2 SVGAGI. In nucleotides, the CDR3 is TGTGCCAGCAGTTATCGGGGTGGGCCCCTCCACTTT. Translating it yields CASSYRGGPLHF.

This chain connects TRBV6-6 to TRBJ2-2, with TRBD2 identical over 12 bases. Germline loops: CDR1 MNHNY, CDR2 SVGAGI (reference sequence). The CDR3 extends over 15 amino acids. The junction had 3 bases not matched to a gene; V was cut back by 5 bases and J by 5 bases. The CDR3 region is CASSVTSGRTGELFF. The CDR3 nucleotides read TGTGCCAGCAGTGTTACTAGCGGGAGGACCGGGGAGCTGTTTTTT.

Comments on this clone: A much larger clone differs by one base, so this may be a read error. The CDR3 nucleotides read TGTGCCAGCAGCTTCGTCTACTACGAGCAGTACTTC. Translating gives CASSFVYYEQYF. This chain connects TRBV11-1 to TRBJ2-7; D uncertain. The CDR3 consists of 12 residues. Trimming took off 3 bases at V and 3 bases at J, with 6 bases between the two ends. CDR1 is SGHAT, CDR2 FQDESV, per germline (reference sequence).

This chain joins TRBV9 and TRBJ2-5, with TRBD1 identical over 10 bases. V lost 3 bases, J lost 4 bases, and 3 bases stayed unmatched. Germline values: CDR1 SGDLS, CDR2 YYNGEE. The CDR3 loop spans 14 amino acids. CDR3 nucleotide sequence: TGTGCCAGCAGCGAGGGGACAGGGGTAGAGACCCAGTACTTC. Its translation is CASSEGTGVETQYF.

This chain uses TRBV11-3 with TRBJ2-3; D perhaps matches TRBD2 (6 bases). This CDR3 is 14 amino acids long. The germline CDR1 and CDR2 sequences are SGHNT and YENEEA. Trimming took off 5 bases at V and 5 bases at J, with 14 bases between the two ends. CDR3 in DNA: TGTGCCAGCAGCCATCGCGGGGCTGGAGATACGCAGTATTTT. Encoded protein: CASSHRGAGDTQYF. Combining the CDR3 with reference TRBV11-3 and TRBJ2-3 gives the whole variable domain EAGVVQSPRYKIIEKKQPVAFWCNPISGHNTLYWYLQNLGQGPELLIRYENEEAVDDSQLPKDRFSAERLKGVDSTLKIQPAELGDSAVYLCASSHRGAGDTQYFGPGTRLTVL.